This T cell receptor (beta chain) came from a study of CD8+ T cells in alopecia areata. The wider study: Percent affected scalp area, the SALT score, rated treated patients' severity. Whole-study results and caveats: Sequences from scalp samples also cover resident alphabeta T cells of normal skin. It was lesional scalp, especially alopecia totalis/universalis, that showed higher clonality than normal scalp.

Concerning this clone: Its antigen is as yet unknown.

In each case, RNA was isolated and then reverse transcribed into cDNA as the sequencing template. The repertoire was sequenced with immunoSEQ multiplex PCR; TCRdb's copy has only in-frame clones and lacks some. The repertoire holds 150,000 to 200,000 clones, with less than 70% as singletons. Regarding treatment: oral pan-JAK inhibitor, 5-10 mg twice daily. The V end lost 4 bases, the J end lost 8 bases, and 17 bases lay between the germline ends. This CDR3 has 14 residues. CDR1 is SEHNR, CDR2 FQNEAQ, per germline (reference sequence). This material consisted of CD4+ T cells sorted from blood, taken at week 24, from a patient treated with tofacitinib. The chain uses TRBV7-9 and TRBJ1-2, with D possibly being TRBD1 (5 bases). This clonotype was sampled from a human donor with alopecia areata. The CDR3 sequence: CASSSILQVLGYTF. CDR3 bases: TGTGCCAGCAGCTCGATACTACAGGTCCTCGGCTACACCTTC.